This record concerns one TCR beta chain sequence. The target antigen is unknown. The data were obtained in a study of cytomegalovirus exposure and HLA in healthy donors. Amplification used 60 Vbeta primers and 13 Jbeta primers. Sequencing used immunoSEQ multiplex PCR; TCRdb keeps in-frame clones, though not all of them. The sample lists 150,000 to 200,000 clones; roughly three quarters were seen once. This CDR3 comprises 15 residues. The germline V and J ends were trimmed by 4 bases and 1 base, with 11 bases remaining between them. Germline V gene data show CDR1 as MGHDK and CDR2 as SYGVNS. Points from the study as a whole: Using the classifier, cytomegalovirus status was reportedly diagnosed with high specificity and sensitivity.

The sequenced sample consisted of PBMCs. This chain links TRBV25-1 with TRBJ2-4, with a tentative D call TRBD1 (6 bases). The receptor's source is a woman aged 45-65 years in good health and CMV-seropositive. The CDR3 loop is CASSGAGEAKNIQYF. CDR3 nucleotides: TGTGCCAGCAGTGGTGCAGGGGAGGCCAAAAACATTCAGTACTTC.